The 21 T cell receptor beta chains reported below all come from one sample, sequenced in a study of cytomegalovirus exposure and HLA in healthy donors. With 60 Vbeta and 13 Jbeta primers, the PCR was carried out. Generated by immunoSEQ multiplex PCR, the TCRdb table keeps only in-frame clones and is missing some. Seen here are hundreds of thousands of clones, around 80% observed once, and the top ten hold about 2.5%. The source material was PBMCs. The receptor set was obtained from a woman aged 60 to 75 in good health and CMV-seropositive.

The chain carries TRBV19 and TRBJ2-7; 8 bases are shared with TRBD1. CDR1 LNHDA and CDR2 SQIVND come from the germline V gene (reference sequence). The J segment lost 4 bases and the V segment lost 4 bases, leaving 12 bases of the junction unmatched. The CDR3 extends over 16 amino acids. This CDR3 is CASSNNPRTGSYEQYF. CDR3 nucleotides: TGTGCCAGTAGTAACAACCCCCGGACAGGGTCATACGAGCAGTACTTC.

Concerning this clone: In the same sample, other DNA sequences code for this CDR3. The V and J genes are TRBV19 and TRBJ2-7, with a tentative D call TRBD2 (6 bases). The germline V gene has CDR1 LNHDA and CDR2 SQIVND (reference sequence). Deletions cut 3 bases from V and 1 base from J, with 7 bases between. The CDR3 consists of 13 residues. CDR3 DNA: TGTGCCAGTAGTATCGGGGGTTCCTACGAGCAGTACTTC. It translates to CASSIGGSYEQYF.

The chain is built from TRBV5-6 and TRBJ2-1; 12 nucleotides agree with TRBD2. This CDR3 is built from 14 residues. The junction had 4 bases not matched to a gene; V was cut back by 3 bases and J by 9 bases. CDR1 and CDR2 from the germline V gene are SGHDT and YYEEEE. Here the CDR3 DNA reads TGTGCCAGCAGCTCTAGCGGGGGGGCCTTTGAGCAGTTCTTC. It is translated as CASSSSGGAFEQFF.

The genes are TRBV2 and TRBJ2-5; D might be TRBD1 (5 bases). This CDR3 spans 14 amino acids. The ends were cut back, 5 bases at V and 0 bases at J, with 10 bases in the middle. CDR1 is SNHLY, CDR2 FYNNEI, per germline. The CDR3: CASSFQGNQETQYF. The CDR3 DNA reads TGTGCCAGCAGTTTTCAGGGAAACCAAGAGACCCAGTACTTC.

The J gene is TRBJ1-1, the V gene TRBV27; D possibly corresponds to TRBD1 (5 bases). Between the trimmed V and J ends, which lost 6 bases and 3 bases, there was a span of 11 bases. Germline V gives CDR1 MNHEY, CDR2 SMNVEV (reference sequence). The CDR3 is 13 amino acids. The CDR3 sequence is CASRKQDDTEAFF. CDR3 DNA sequence: TGTGCCAGCAGGAAACAGGACGACACTGAAGCTTTCTTT.

The genes are TRBV2 and TRBJ2-2; TRBD2 is a possible D gene (5 bases). V was cut by 6 bases and J by 1 base, with 9 bases left in between. CDR3 length: 14 amino acids. CDR1 and CDR2 (germline): SNHLY, FYNNEI. The CDR3 DNA reads TGTGCCAGCAGACAAGAGGGGAACACCGGGGAGCTGTTTTTT. Protein sequence: CASRQEGNTGELFF. Drawing the rest from reference TRBV2 and TRBJ2-2, the complete variable domain is EPEVTQTPSHQVTQMGQEVILRCVPISNHLYFYWYRQILGQKVEFLVSFYNNEISEKSEIFDDQFSVERPDGSNFTLKIRSTKLEDSAMYFCASRQEGNTGELFFGEGSRLTVL.

This rearrangement joins TRBV7-2 to TRBJ2-4, with a tentative D call TRBD2 (6 bases). V was cut by 7 bases and J by 1 base, with 14 bases left in between. CDR3 size: 15 residues. Germline CDR1 and CDR2: SGHTA and FQGNSA. The CDR3 region has the DNA TGTGCCAGCACCCCAGGGACTGGGGCCAAAAACATTCAGTACTTC. Protein sequence: CASTPGTGAKNIQYF.

The chain combines TRBV5-8 with TRBJ2-1; maybe TRBD1 (6 bases). There are 17 residues in the CDR3. Trimming stripped 0 bases from V and 4 bases from J, with 17 bases between. Germline CDR1 reads SGHTS; CDR2 reads YDEGEE. The CDR3 DNA follows: TGTGCCAGCAGCTTGGGGGGTTTGAGGGGACAATACAATGAGCAGTTCTTC. Residues: CASSLGGLRGQYNEQFF. Together with reference TRBV5-8 and TRBJ2-1, the CDR3 gives the full variable domain: EAGVTQSPTHLIKTRGQQATLRCSPISGHTSVYWYQQALGLGLQFLLWYDEGEERNRGNFPPRFSGRQFPNYSSELNVNALELEDSALYLCASSLGGLRGQYNEQFFGPGTRLTVL.

The J gene is TRBJ2-3, the V gene TRBV27; TRBD1 matches at 8 bases. Germline-derived CDR1 and CDR2 are MNHEY and SMNVEV (reference sequence). V trimming: 3 bases; J trimming: 2 bases; junction bases outside the gene matches: 4. The CDR3 runs to 15 residues. This chain's CDR3 is CASSFFQGATDTQYF. The CDR3 coding sequence is TGTGCCAGCAGTTTTTTCCAGGGGGCCACAGATACGCAGTATTTT.

The V gene is TRBV28, the J gene TRBJ1-3, with D possibly TRBD1 on 6 matching bases. Germline assignment: CDR1 MDHEN and CDR2 SYDVKM. The CDR3 consists of 16 residues. V was pared by 3 bases and J by 2 bases, with 14 bases between. The CDR3 loop reads CASSLRTEGTGNTIYF. CDR3 bases: TGTGCCAGCAGTTTGCGGACAGAGGGGACTGGAAACACCATATATTTT. Combining the CDR3 with reference TRBV28 and TRBJ1-3 gives the whole variable domain DVKVTQSSRYLVKRTGEKVFLECVQDMDHENMFWYRQDPGLGLRLIYFSYDVKMKEKGDIPEGYSVSREKKERFSLILESASTNQTSMYLCASSLRTEGTGNTIYFGEGSWLTVV.

The chain carries TRBV10-3 and TRBJ2-7; the match to TRBD2 covers 14 bases. Losses at the gene ends were 3 bases for V and 4 bases for J; bases not matched to a gene: 2. The CDR3 sequence is 15 residues long. The germline V gene has CDR1 ENHRY and CDR2 SYGVKD. CDR3 residues: CAISDRTSGRYEQYF. The CDR3 DNA reads TGTGCCATCAGTGACCGGACTAGCGGGAGGTACGAGCAGTACTTC.

The rearrangement uses TRBV15 and TRBJ2-7, with D possibly matching TRBD1 (6 bases). CDR1 LNHNV and CDR2 YYDKDF come from the germline V gene (reference sequence). The V gene lost 1 base and the J gene lost 12 bases, with 19 bases spanning the gap. There are 14 residues in the CDR3. In DNA form, the CDR3 reads TGTGCCACCAGCAGAGTTCGAATCGCAGGGGTCCCGTACTTC. It codes for CATSRVRIAGVPYF.

This clone was counted a few times. The V gene is TRBV7-2, the J gene TRBJ1-5; D not resolved. Trimming shortened V by 5 bases and J by 3 bases, and 14 bases separated the two germline ends. From germline, CDR1 is SGHTA and CDR2 FQGNSA. The CDR3 is made up of 15 amino acids. CDR3 sequence (DNA): TGTGCCAGCAGCCCCAATCCAGGCATCAATCAGCCCCAGCATTTT. Protein sequence: CASSPNPGINQPQHF.

V gene TRBV14 combines with J gene TRBJ2-7; D is ambiguous. The CDR3 covers 13 residues. Germline values: CDR1 SGHDN, CDR2 FVKESK. The V end was cut by 2 bases, the J end by 12 bases, with 17 bases between. CDR3 DNA sequence: TGTGCCAGCAGCCAAAACCAGAGGCGAAAGGTGTACTTC. This encodes CASSQNQRRKVYF. The full variable domain, with the rest looked up from reference TRBV14 and TRBJ2-7, is EAGVTQFPSHSVIEKGQTVTLRCDPISGHDNLYWYRRVMGKEIKFLLHFVKESKQDESGMPNNRFLAERTGGTYSTLKVQPAELEDSGVYFCASSQNQRRKVYFGPGTRLTVT.

The chain joins TRBV12-5 to TRBJ2-1, with 7 bases lining up with TRBD2. This CDR3 spans 14 amino acids. Germline trimming cut 6 bases from V and 8 bases from J; bases unmatched to any gene: 10. Per the germline V gene, CDR1 is LGHNT and CDR2 is FRNRAP. The CDR3 DNA is TGTGCTAGTGGCCAGACTAGCTTTTGGGATGAGCAGTTCTTC. Translated: CASGQTSFWDEQFF.

The V and J genes are TRBV7-3 and TRBJ2-5; 7 bases line up with TRBD1. Germline CDR1 and CDR2: SGHTA and FQGTGA. The V segment lost 1 base and the J segment 5 bases; nucleotides outside the gene matches: 4. This CDR3 has 14 amino acids. The chain's CDR3 is CASSLNRRGETQYF. Written as DNA, the CDR3 is TGTGCCAGCAGCTTAAATCGCAGGGGGGAGACCCAGTACTTC.

The chain employs TRBV5-1 and TRBJ1-5; D is unresolved. Germline loops: CDR1 SGHRS, CDR2 YFSETQ. CDR3 length: 16 amino acids. The V gene lost 3 bases and the J gene lost 1 base, with 14 bases spanning the gap. The CDR3 DNA reads TGCGCCAGCAGCTCTGGGCGTGGAAAGAGCAATCAGCCCCAGCATTTT. Amino acids: CASSSGRGKSNQPQHF.

This chain links TRBV7-2 with TRBJ1-2; 8 nucleotides line up with TRBD1. Germline CDR1 SGHTA, CDR2 FQGNSA. V lost 6 bases to trimming and J lost 8 bases; unmatched junction nucleotides: 8. The CDR3 runs 13 residues. The DNA for the CDR3 is TGTGCCAGCAGGCCCGGACAGGGTGGGGGCTACACCTTC. It encodes CASRPGQGGGYTF.

The chain recombines TRBV4-1 with TRBJ1-2, with TRBD1 matching over 12 bases. Trimming took 4 bases from V and 7 from J; bases not matched to a gene: 13. The CDR3 covers 17 residues. Germline CDR1 MGHRA, CDR2 YSYEKL. The CDR3 reads CASSPYTRDRGPGGYTF. CDR3 nucleotides: TGCGCCAGCAGCCCTTATACCCGGGACAGGGGGCCGGGTGGCTACACCTTC.

This chain joins TRBV6-1 and TRBJ1-2, with D possibly TRBD1 on 5 matching bases. The CDR3 is made up of 13 amino acids. V lost 0 bases and J 6 bases, leaving 8 bases between the germline ends. Per germline, CDR1 MNHNS and CDR2 SASEGT. The CDR3 region is CASSEAGADGYTF. The CDR3 bases are TGTGCCAGCAGTGAAGCTGGGGCAGATGGCTACACCTTC.

The rearrangement uses TRBV7-7 and TRBJ2-7; 13 nucleotides align to TRBD2. CDR3 length: 15 amino acids. V was pared by 5 bases and J by 6 bases, with 7 bases of the junction left unmatched. The V gene's germline CDR1 is SSHAT and CDR2 FNYEAQ (reference sequence). The DNA of the CDR3 is TGTGCCAGCAGCGCCACGACTAGCGGGAGGTCCGAGCAGTACTTC. Translation: CASSATTSGRSEQYF.